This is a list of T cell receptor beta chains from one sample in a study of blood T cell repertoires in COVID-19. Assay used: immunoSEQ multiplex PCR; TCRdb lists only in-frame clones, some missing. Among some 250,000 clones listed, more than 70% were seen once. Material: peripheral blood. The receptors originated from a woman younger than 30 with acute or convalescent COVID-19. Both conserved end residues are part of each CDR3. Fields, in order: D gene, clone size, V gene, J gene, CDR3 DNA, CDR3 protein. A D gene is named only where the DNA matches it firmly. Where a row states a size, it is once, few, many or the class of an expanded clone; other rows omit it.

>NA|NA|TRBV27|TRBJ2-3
TGTGCCAGCAGCCATCTGATACCCGTACGGGATTATTGGGCGTCAGATACGCAGTATTTT
CASSHLIPVRDYWASDTQYF
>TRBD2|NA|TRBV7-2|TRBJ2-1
TGTGCCAGCAGCTTAGTTTTTGGACTAGCGGGAGGGGTTTACAATGAGCAGTTCTTC
CASSLVFGLAGGVYNEQFF
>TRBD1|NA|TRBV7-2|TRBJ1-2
TGTGCCAGCAGCAACCGGGACAGCGGTGGGGGCTACACCTTC
CASSNRDSGGGYTF
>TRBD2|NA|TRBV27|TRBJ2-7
TGTGCCAGCAGTGAAGGACTAGCGGGAGTTTACGAGCAGTACTTC
CASSEGLAGVYEQYF
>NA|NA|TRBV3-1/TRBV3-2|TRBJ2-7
TGTGCCAGCAGCCACCTCAACTTCTCAAAACACTACCGCTACGAGCAGTACTTC
CASSHLNFSKHYRYEQYF
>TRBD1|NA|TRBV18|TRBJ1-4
TGTGCCAGCTCACCGATCCGAACAGGGGAGGTTGAAAAACTGTTTTTT
CASSPIRTGEVEKLFF
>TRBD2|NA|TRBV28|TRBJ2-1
TGTGCCAGCAGTTCCTTGGCCGGGACTACCCTTACTTGGTCCTACAATGAGCAGTTCTTC
CASSSLAGTTLTWSYNEQFF
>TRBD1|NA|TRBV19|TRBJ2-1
TGTGCCAGTAGTATTGGCAAGGGGGCATGGGGACATGAGCAGTTCTTC
CASSIGKGAWGHEQFF
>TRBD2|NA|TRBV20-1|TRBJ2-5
TGCAGTGCTAGTCCCGGGACTAGCGTTAAGACCCAGTACTTC
CSASPGTSVKTQYF
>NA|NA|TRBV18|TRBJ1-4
TGTGCCAGCTCACCCGGACAGATAAATGAAAAACTGTTTTTT
CASSPGQINEKLFF
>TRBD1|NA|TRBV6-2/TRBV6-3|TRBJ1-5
TGTGCCAGCAGTTACAGGGGGCTGAGCAATCAGCCCCAGCATTTT
CASSYRGLSNQPQHF
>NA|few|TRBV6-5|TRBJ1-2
TGTGCCAGCAGTTACTCGGCGGCATATGGCTACACCTTC
CASSYSAAYGYTF
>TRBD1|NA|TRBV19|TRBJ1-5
TGTGCCAGTAGTATCGGGCAGGGGGACGGTCAGCCCCAGCATTTT
CASSIGQGDGQPQHF
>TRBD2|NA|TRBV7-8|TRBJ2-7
TGTGCCAGCAGCCGAGACTTGGGGACTAGCGGGAGGATCTACGAGCAGTACTTC
CASSRDLGTSGRIYEQYF
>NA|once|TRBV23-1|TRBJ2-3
TGCGCCAGCGGGCATTGGGTGTTGGACAGAAGCACAGATACGCAGTATTTT
CASGHWVLDRSTDTQYF
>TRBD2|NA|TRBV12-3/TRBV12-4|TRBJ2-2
TGTGCCAGCAGTGGACTAGCTTCCGGGGAGCTGTTTTTT
CASSGLASGELFF
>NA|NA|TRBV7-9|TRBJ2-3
TGTGCCAGCAGCTTAGTGTCTAGCACAGATACGCAGTATTTT
CASSLVSSTDTQYF
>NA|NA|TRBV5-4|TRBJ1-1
TGTGCCAGCAGCTCGGACGCCGGGGGCACTGAAGCTTTCTTT
CASSSDAGGTEAFF
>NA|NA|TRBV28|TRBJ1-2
TGTGCCAGCAGCCTACCCCAGGCGGGGGGCTACACCTTC
CASSLPQAGGYTF
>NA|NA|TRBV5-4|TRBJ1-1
TGTGCCAGCAGCGGAACAACAGAGAACACTGAAGCTTTCTTT
CASSGTTENTEAFF
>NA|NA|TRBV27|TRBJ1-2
TGTGCCAGCAGTTTATCGCTCTCAGGGATCCTTCGTGGCTACACCTTC
CASSLSLSGILRGYTF
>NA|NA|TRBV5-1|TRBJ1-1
TGCGCCAGCAGCCCCCCCGGCGGGGTGAACACTGAAGCTTTCTTT
CASSPPGGVNTEAFF
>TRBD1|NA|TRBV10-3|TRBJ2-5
TGTGCCATCAGTGGTCGACAGGGGGCGCGGGAGACCCAGTACTTC
CAISGRQGARETQYF
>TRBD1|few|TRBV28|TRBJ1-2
TGTGCCAGCAGCCCCAACAGGGGAGTAGGCTATGGCTACACCTTC
CASSPNRGVGYGYTF
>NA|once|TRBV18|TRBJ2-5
TGTGCCAGCTCACCACGTGACACCCTCCAAGAGACCCAGTACTTC
CASSPRDTLQETQYF
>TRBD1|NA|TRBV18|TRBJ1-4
TGTGCCAGCTCACCCGGTCCGGGACAGAATGAAAAACTGTTTTTT
CASSPGPGQNEKLFF
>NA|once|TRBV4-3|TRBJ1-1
TGCGCCAGCAGCCAATGGGGCGCAGGCCGACTGGGGGCTTTCTTT
CASSQWGAGRLGAFF
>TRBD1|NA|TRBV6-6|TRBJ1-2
TGTGCCAGCAGCCAAATGGGGACAGGGGGCCACGGTGGCTACACCTTC
CASSQMGTGGHGGYTF
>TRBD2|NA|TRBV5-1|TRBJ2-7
TGCGCCAGCAGAGTATTAGCGGGAGCTGACGAGCAGTACTTC
CASRVLAGADEQYF
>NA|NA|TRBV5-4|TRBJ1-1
TGTGCCAGCAGCTTGGGTCCTCCTAGGGAGGACACTGAAGCTTTCTTT
CASSLGPPREDTEAFF
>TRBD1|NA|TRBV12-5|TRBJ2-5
TGTGCTAGTGGTTTGCCGACAGGGGTAGAGACCCAGTACTTC
CASGLPTGVETQYF
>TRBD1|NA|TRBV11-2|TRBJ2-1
TGTGCCAGCAGCTTGGGGACAGGGGGGTACAATGAGCAGTTCTTC
CASSLGTGGYNEQFF
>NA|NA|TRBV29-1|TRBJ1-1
TGCAGCTGGGGTAGGGGCACTGAAGCTTTCTTT
CSWGRGTEAFF
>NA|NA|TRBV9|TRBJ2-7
TGTGCCAGCAGCGTAGATGACGGGAGAGGGGACTACGAGCAGTACTTC
CASSVDDGRGDYEQYF
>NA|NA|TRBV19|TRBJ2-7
TGTGCCAGTAGTATAGATCTGGGAGGCTTACCCTACGAGCAGTACTTC
CASSIDLGGLPYEQYF
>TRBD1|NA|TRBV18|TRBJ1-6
TGTGCCAGCTCATCCTCGGGACAGGCTTATAATTCACCCCTCCACTTT
CASSSSGQAYNSPLHF
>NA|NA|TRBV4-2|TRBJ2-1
TGTGCCAGCAGCCAAGGGCTAGAGTCCGTCAATGAGCAGTTCTTC
CASSQGLESVNEQFF
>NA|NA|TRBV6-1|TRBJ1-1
TGTGCCAGCAGTGACGCAGGAGGAGCTTTCTTT
CASSDAGGAFF
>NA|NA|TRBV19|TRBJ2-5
TGTGCCAGTAGTATAATCCCGCCCCAGGGAACGGAAGAGACCCAGTACTTC
CASSIIPPQGTEETQYF
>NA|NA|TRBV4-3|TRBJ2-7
TGCGCCAGCAGCATTAGCGCCCTCGACGAGCAGTACTTC
CASSISALDEQYF
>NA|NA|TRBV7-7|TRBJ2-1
TGTGCTAGCAGCACGGACAGAAACTCCTACAATGAGCAGTTCTTC
CASSTDRNSYNEQFF
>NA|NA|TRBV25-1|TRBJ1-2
TGTGCCAGCAGCCCCCGGGGTCGGCGGGATGGTGGCTACACCTTC
CASSPRGRRDGGYTF
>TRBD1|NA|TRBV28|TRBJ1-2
TGTGCCAGCAGTATCACGGGACAGTCAAACTATGGCTACACCTTC
CASSITGQSNYGYTF